Below are 7 T cell receptor beta chains sequenced from a single sample in a study of blood T cell repertoires in COVID-19. Sequenced by immunoSEQ multiplex PCR; TCRdb stores in-frame clones only, minus some. The table lists 250,000 to 350,000 clones, around 84% of them singletons. The sequencing input was PBMCs or T cells enriched from blood (not recorded which). These receptors all come from a woman between 50 and 59 years old who had recovered from COVID-19.

This clone showed up just a few times. The V and J genes are TRBV21-1 and TRBJ1-5; the tabulated D call, TRBD1, remains unverified against the DNA. TRBV21-1 is classified as a pseudogene. The CDR3 consists of 16 residues. The DNA of the CDR3 is TGTGCCAGCAGCAAAGGTAAGACAGGGGACTATCAGCCCCAGCATTTT. Encoded protein: CASSKGKTGDYQPQHF.

For this clone: The sample carries other DNA sequences with the same CDR3. This rearrangement joins TRBV18 to TRBJ2-3; 13 bases agree with TRBD2. Germline V gives CDR1 KGHSH, CDR2 LQKENI. Trimming cost V 3 bases and J 3 bases; bases outside gene matches: 6. The CDR3 sequence is 17 residues long. The CDR3 bases are TGTGCCAGCTCACCCGGGACTAGCGGGATAGGAACAGATACGCAGTATTTT. Residues: CASSPGTSGIGTDTQYF.

V and J are TRBV19 and TRBJ2-5, with 10 bases aligning to TRBD2. From germline, CDR1 is LNHDA and CDR2 SQIVND (reference sequence). V was pared by 6 bases and J by 4 bases, with 8 bases of the junction left unmatched. This CDR3 comprises 15 residues. The CDR3 DNA follows: TGTGCCAGTAGGCGATTAGCGGGGGGCGGAGAGACCCAGTACTTC. As protein: CASRRLAGGGETQYF.

The rearrangement joins TRBV11-1 to TRBJ2-2; 10 positions agree with TRBD2. In germline, CDR1 is SGHAT, CDR2 FQDESV (reference sequence). The CDR3 runs to 16 residues. The V and J ends lost 5 bases and 2 bases, in that order; junction bases with no gene match: 5. The DNA of the CDR3 is TGTGCCAGCAGCCGTAGCGGGGGGAAAAACACCGGGGAGCTGTTTTTT. Encoded protein: CASSRSGGKNTGELFF.

This sequence joins TRBV9 and TRBJ2-1; D is ambiguous. Looked up from germline, CDR1 is SGDLS and CDR2 is YYNGEE. Trimming took off 0 bases at V and 6 bases at J, with 13 bases between the two ends. The CDR3 is 15 amino acids. This CDR3 reads CASSVVSLSGNEQFF. The CDR3 nucleotides read TGTGCCAGCAGCGTAGTTAGTCTGTCAGGCAATGAGCAGTTCTTC.

The chain links TRBV7-9 to TRBJ2-5, with TRBD1 as a possible D gene (5 bases). This CDR3 is built from 13 residues. V shed 6 bases and J shed 4 bases, with 12 bases lying between them. CDR1 is SEHNR and CDR2 is FQNEAQ in the germline V gene (reference sequence). The CDR3, as DNA: TGTGCCAGCAGACCCAGGGTAGGAGAGACCCAGTACTTC. Translating gives CASRPRVGETQYF.

The rearrangement uses TRBV11-3 and TRBJ2-1, with D perhaps TRBD1 (5 bases). V shed 3 bases and J shed 10 bases, with 16 bases lying between them. The germline V gene encodes CDR1 SGHNT and CDR2 YENEEA. There are 14 residues in the CDR3. CDR3 DNA sequence: TGTGCCAGCAGCTTTACAGGCCGGGTTGCCGAGCAGTTCTTC. As protein: CASSFTGRVAEQFF.